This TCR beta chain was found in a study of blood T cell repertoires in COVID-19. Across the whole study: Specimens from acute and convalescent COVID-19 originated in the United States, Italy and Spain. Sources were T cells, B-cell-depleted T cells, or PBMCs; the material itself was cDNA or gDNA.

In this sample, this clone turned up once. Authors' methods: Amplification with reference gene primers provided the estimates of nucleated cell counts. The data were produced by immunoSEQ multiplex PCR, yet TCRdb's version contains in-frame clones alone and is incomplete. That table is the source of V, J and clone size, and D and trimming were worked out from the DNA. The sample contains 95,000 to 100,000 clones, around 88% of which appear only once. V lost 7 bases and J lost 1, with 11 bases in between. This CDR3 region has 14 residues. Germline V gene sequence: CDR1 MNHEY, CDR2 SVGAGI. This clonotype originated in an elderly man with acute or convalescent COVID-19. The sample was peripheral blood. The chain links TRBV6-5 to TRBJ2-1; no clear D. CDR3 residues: CASTVPQSYNEQFF. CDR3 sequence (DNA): TGTGCCAGCACAGTGCCTCAGTCCTACAATGAGCAGTTCTTC.